This T cell receptor (beta chain) was profiled in a study of patients and donors after allogeneic stem cell transplantation. The CDR3 is 15 residues long. Germline V gene sequence: CDR1 SGHRS, CDR2 YFSETQ. J was trimmed by 13 bases and V by 0 bases; bases with no gene match: 10. One entry per CDR3 protein results from TCRdb running MiXCR on the RT-PCR reads. There are approximately 37,000 distinct CDR3 sequences in the sample; under 35% occur only once, and roughly 70% lies in the top ten. This clonotype was seen more than once but under ten times. Sequencing input: blood, either unsorted or a sorted T cell fraction (not recorded which). The TCR comes from a human donor who was either an allogeneic HSCT recipient or a stem cell or donor lymphocyte infusion donor (not recorded which). It is not recorded whose cells these are; they may come from a transplant donor. This rearrangement joins TRBV5-1 to TRBJ1-6, with TRBD1 identical over 7 bases. The CDR3 loop is CASSLDGQEHLPLHF. CDR3 coding DNA: TGCGCCAGCAGCTTGGACGGACAGGAGCATCTCCCCCTCCACTTT.